One sample yielded the 11 T cell receptor beta chains listed below, sequenced in a study of human T cells and chemical hapten exposure. One entry per CDR3 protein results from TCRdb running MiXCR on the RACE reads. The sample contains 330,000 or so distinct CDR3 sequences, nearly 6.5% of which appear only once. The time point denotes: patch test 2, 6 weeks after DPC sensitization. Treatment in this sample: therapeutic diphenylcyclopropenone sensitization with weekly scalp DPC. The sequencing here drew on whole blood, taken in connection with sensitization to the hapten diphenylcyclopropenone (DPC). The receptors stem from a woman aged 18-29 years with alopecia areata. Some clones in this sample may be carry-over from other donors' samples.

This clonotype was detected ten times or more. V and J are TRBV5-4 and TRBJ1-1; TRBD1 is a possible D gene (5 bases). V lost 3 bases and J 0 bases, leaving 12 bases between the germline ends. The CDR3 is 15 residues long. Germline values: CDR1 SGHNT, CDR2 YYREEE (reference sequence). As DNA, the CDR3 is TGTGCCAGCAGCTCGGGCAGGGTAGTGAACACTGAAGCTTTCTTT. This translates into CASSSGRVVNTEAFF.

The table lists this clonotype with a few counts. The chain combines TRBV19 with TRBJ2-1, with 10 bases identical to TRBD1. Per the germline V gene, CDR1 is LNHDA and CDR2 is SQIVND (reference sequence). This CDR3 spans 15 amino acids. With 4 bases clipped from V and 7 bases from J, the junction kept 7 bases outside the gene matches. CDR3 residues: CASSTGQGDRNEQFF. The CDR3 nucleotides read TGTGCCAGTAGTACCGGACAGGGGGATAGAAATGAGCAGTTCTTC.

The sample holds a few counts of this clonotype. V and J are TRBV18 and TRBJ1-1, with D possibly TRBD1 on 5 matching bases. Germline V gene lookup returns CDR1 KGHSH and CDR2 LQKENI. CDR3 length equals 13 residues. Trimming pared 5 bases from V and 1 base from J, leaving 8 bases between. Here the CDR3 DNA reads TGTGCCAGCTCAAACACAGGGAACACTGAAGCTTTCTTT. Amino acids: CASSNTGNTEAFF.

V is TRBV18 and J is TRBJ2-6, with D possibly being TRBD1 (6 bases). CDR1 is KGHSH, CDR2 LQKENI, per germline. V shed 3 bases and J shed 0 bases, with 12 bases lying between them. This CDR3 comprises 17 residues. The CDR3 nucleotides are TGTGCCAGCTCACCTTGGGACACCGACTCTGGGGCCAACGTCCTGACTTTC. It codes for CASSPWDTDSGANVLTF.

The chain combines TRBV11-2 with TRBJ2-1; D is uncertain. This CDR3 contains 12 residues. Trimming removed 2 bases from V and 6 bases from J, with 5 bases in between. Per the germline V gene, CDR1 is SGHAT and CDR2 is FQNNGV. CDR3 nucleotide sequence: TGTGCCAGCAGCTTAAAACGCAATGAGCAGTTCTTC. It is translated as CASSLKRNEQFF.

Regarding this clonotype: It may be a read error: a sequence one base away is much more abundant. The J gene is TRBJ1-1, the V gene TRBV4-3; D is undetermined. V lost 0 bases to trimming and J lost 1 base, with 12 bases between them. The CDR3 loop spans 16 amino acids. CDR1 and CDR2 (germline): LGHNA, YSLEER. CDR3 bases: TGCGCCAGCAGCCAAGAAGCCAGCAGGACGAACACTGAAGCTTTCTTT. Encoded protein: CASSQEASRTNTEAFF.

This clonotype came up many times. V usage is TRBV6-5 and J usage is TRBJ1-1, with D possibly matching TRBD1 (5 bases). Trimming left V 10 bases short and J 4 bases short, with 19 bases between. From germline, CDR1 is MNHEY and CDR2 SVGAGI. The CDR3 length is 14 residues. CDR3 sequence: CATEKGPSTTEAFF. The CDR3 DNA follows: TGTGCCACAGAGAAGGGACCGTCGACCACTGAAGCTTTCTTT.

This clonotype was seen more than once but under ten times. This chain connects TRBV9 to TRBJ2-3; D is undetermined. Looked up from germline, CDR1 is SGDLS and CDR2 is YYNGEE. V gave up 2 bases and J gave up 3 bases, with 10 bases separating them. This CDR3 has 14 amino acids. The CDR3 sequence: CASSVKVATDTQYF. In DNA form, the CDR3 reads TGTGCCAGCAGCGTCAAAGTCGCAACAGATACGCAGTATTTT. Combining the CDR3 with reference TRBV9 and TRBJ2-3 gives the whole variable domain DSGVTQTPKHLITATGQRVTLRCSPRSGDLSVYWYQQSLDQGLQFLIQYYNGEERAKGNILERFSAQQFPDLHSELNLSSLELGDSALYFCASSVKVATDTQYFGPGTRLTVL.

The sample holds many counts of this clonotype. This rearrangement joins TRBV28 to TRBJ2-6; possible D gene TRBD1, 6 bases. Trimming took off 4 bases at V and 0 bases at J, with 16 bases between the two ends. The CDR3 sequence is 18 residues long. The germline CDR1 and CDR2 sequences are MDHEN and SYDVKM. CDR3 residues: CASSSAGQTSSGANVLTF. The CDR3 bases are TGTGCCAGCAGTTCAGCCGGACAGACGAGCTCTGGGGCCAACGTCCTGACTTTC.

The chain employs TRBV5-6 and TRBJ2-7, with 7 nucleotides matching TRBD1. CDR3 length: 16 residues. Germline V gives CDR1 SGHDT, CDR2 YYEEEE. Trimming removed 4 bases from V and 3 bases from J; junction bases left unmatched: 13. The CDR3 DNA sequence: TGTGCCAGCAGCGACGACACAGACAGGGATATCTACGAGCAGTACTTC. The encoded protein is CASSDDTDRDIYEQYF.

This clonotype has ten or more counts. This rearrangement joins TRBV6-5 to TRBJ1-2, with D maybe TRBD1 (5 bases). The CDR3 has 13 amino acids. CDR1 MNHEY and CDR2 SVGAGI come from the germline V gene. Trimming stripped 2 bases from V and 8 bases from J, with 12 bases between. The DNA of the CDR3 is TGTGCCAGCAGTTACCCGGGAGAGGGGGGCTACACCTTC. It yields the protein CASSYPGEGGYTF.